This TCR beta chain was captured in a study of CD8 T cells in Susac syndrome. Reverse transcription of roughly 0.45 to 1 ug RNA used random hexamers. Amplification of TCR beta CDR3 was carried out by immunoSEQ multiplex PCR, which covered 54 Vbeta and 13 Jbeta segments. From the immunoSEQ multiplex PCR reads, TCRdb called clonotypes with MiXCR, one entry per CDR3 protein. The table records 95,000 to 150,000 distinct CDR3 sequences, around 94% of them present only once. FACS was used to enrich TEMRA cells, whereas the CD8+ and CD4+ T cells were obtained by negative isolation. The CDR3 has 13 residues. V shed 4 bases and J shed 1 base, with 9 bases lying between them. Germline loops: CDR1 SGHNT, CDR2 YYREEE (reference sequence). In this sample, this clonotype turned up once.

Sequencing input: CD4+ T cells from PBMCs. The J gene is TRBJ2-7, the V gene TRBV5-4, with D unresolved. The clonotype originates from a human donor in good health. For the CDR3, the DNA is TGTGCCAGCAGCAGGTTCTCATCCTACGAGCAGTACTTC. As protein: CASSRFSSYEQYF.